This TCR beta chain was identified in a study of technical replicates of blood from a handful of donors. Profiled with immunoSEQ multiplex PCR; TCRdb holds only in-frame clones, not every one. The sample lists 70,000 to 80,000 clones, about 92% seen once, with around 0.42% in the top ten. Germline V gene lookup returns CDR1 SGDLS and CDR2 YYNGEE. The CDR3 loop spans 15 amino acids. The germline V and J ends were trimmed by 0 bases and 6 bases, with 12 bases remaining between them. Sequenced: T cells isolated from PBMCs. The receptor comes from a human donor in good health. The chain couples TRBV9 to TRBJ2-2, with D possibly being TRBD2 (6 bases). The CDR3 spells CASSVGGRSPGELFF. The CDR3 DNA sequence: TGTGCCAGCAGCGTAGGAGGGAGGTCTCCCGGGGAGCTGTTTTTT.